This T cell receptor beta chain was sequenced during a study of T cell responses to AZD1222 COVID-19 vaccine. The count of this clone is one. Its target is unknown. Regarding the study as a whole: Unmutated regions of variants are reportedly targeted by nearly half of spike-specific TCRs.

TCRdb's table, derived via immunoSEQ multiplex PCR, lists solely in-frame clones and lacks some. In the table there are about 92,000 clones, roughly 90% of which are singletons. V gave up 4 bases and J gave up 3 bases; unmatched junction bases: 8. Per germline, CDR1 SGHNT and CDR2 YYREEE (reference sequence). The CDR3 loop spans 15 amino acids. This TCR came from an adult in good health. Specimen: peripheral blood, collected on day 0 of AZD1222 vaccination. This chain uses TRBV5-4 with TRBJ2-3, with TRBD2 identical over 7 bases. The CDR3 coding sequence is TGTGCCAGCAGCCCCCGGGGTAGCGGGACAGATACGCAGTATTTT. This encodes CASSPRGSGTDTQYF. The full variable domain, with the rest looked up from reference TRBV5-4 and TRBJ2-3, is ETGVTQSPTHLIKTRGQQVTLRCSSQSGHNTVSWYQQALGQGPQFIFQYYREEENGRGNFPPRFSGLQFPNYSSELNVNALELDDSALYLCASSPRGSGTDTQYFGPGTRLTVL.